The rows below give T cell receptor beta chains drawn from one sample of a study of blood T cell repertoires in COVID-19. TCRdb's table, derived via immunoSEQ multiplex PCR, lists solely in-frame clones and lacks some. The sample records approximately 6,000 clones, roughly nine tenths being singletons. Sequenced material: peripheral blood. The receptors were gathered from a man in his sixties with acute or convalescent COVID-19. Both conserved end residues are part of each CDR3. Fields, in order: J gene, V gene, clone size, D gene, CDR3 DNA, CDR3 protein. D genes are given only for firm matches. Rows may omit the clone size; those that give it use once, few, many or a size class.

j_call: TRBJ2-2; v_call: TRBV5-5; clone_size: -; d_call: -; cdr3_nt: TGTGCCAGCAGCTTGAATCCGACCGGGGAGCTGTTTTTT; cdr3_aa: CASSLNPTGELFF
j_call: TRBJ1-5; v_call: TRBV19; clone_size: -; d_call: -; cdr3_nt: TGTGCCAGTAGTATTGGCAGGGGATTTTCCAATCAGCCCCAGCATTTT; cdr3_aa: CASSIGRGFSNQPQHF
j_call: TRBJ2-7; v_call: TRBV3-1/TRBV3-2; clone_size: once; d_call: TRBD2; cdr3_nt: TGTGCCAGCAGCCCATATTCGGGACTAGCATCCTACGAGCAGTACTTC; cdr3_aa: CASSPYSGLASYEQYF
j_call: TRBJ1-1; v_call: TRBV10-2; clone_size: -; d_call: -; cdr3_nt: TGCGCCAGCAGTGAGAGAGGGCGTTTGGGCACTGAAGCTTTCTTT; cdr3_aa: CASSERGRLGTEAFF
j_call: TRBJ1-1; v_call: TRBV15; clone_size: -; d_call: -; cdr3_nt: TGTGCCACCAGCAGAGGACATTCGAACACTGAAGCTTTCTTT; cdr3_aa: CATSRGHSNTEAFF
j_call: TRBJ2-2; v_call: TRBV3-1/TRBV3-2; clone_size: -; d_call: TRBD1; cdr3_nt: TGTGCCAGCAGCCCCCGGACAGGGTATAACACCGGGGAGCTGTTTTTT; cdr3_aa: CASSPRTGYNTGELFF
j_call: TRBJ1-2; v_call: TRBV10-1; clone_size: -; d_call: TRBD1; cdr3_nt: TGCGCCAGCAGTCCCGTGACAGGGGATATTGGCTATGGCTACACCTTC; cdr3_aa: CASSPVTGDIGYGYTF
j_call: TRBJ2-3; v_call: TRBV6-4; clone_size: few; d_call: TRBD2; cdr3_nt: TGTGCCAGCAGTGCTAGCGGGGGGGCCACAGATACGCAGTATTTT; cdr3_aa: CASSASGGATDTQYF
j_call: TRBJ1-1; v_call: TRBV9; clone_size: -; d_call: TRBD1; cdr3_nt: TGTGCCAGCAGCGTTCAGACAGGGTTGGACACTGAAGCTTTCTTT; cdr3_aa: CASSVQTGLDTEAFF
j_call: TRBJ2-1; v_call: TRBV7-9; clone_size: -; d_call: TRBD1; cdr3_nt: TGTGCCAGCAGCAACACAGGGGGAGAACCTGACGAGAGCTCCTACAATGAGCAGTTCTTC; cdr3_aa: CASSNTGGEPDESSYNEQFF
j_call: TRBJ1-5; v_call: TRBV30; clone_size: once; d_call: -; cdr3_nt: TGTGCCTGGATTCGGTCATCAACTCATCAGCCCCAGCATTTT; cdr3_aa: CAWIRSSTHQPQHF
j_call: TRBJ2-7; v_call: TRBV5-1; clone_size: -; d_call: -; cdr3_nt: TGCGCCAGCAGCCCGTTCTACGAGCAGTACTTC; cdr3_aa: CASSPFYEQYF
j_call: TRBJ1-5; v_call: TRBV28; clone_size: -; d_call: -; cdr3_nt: TGTGCCAGCAGTTTCGCGGCGGGGGAATCTCAGCCCCAGCATTTT; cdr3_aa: CASSFAAGESQPQHF
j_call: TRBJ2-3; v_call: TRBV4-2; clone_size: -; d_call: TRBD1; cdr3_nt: TGTGCCAGCAGCCCCGGACAGGTCACAGATACGCAGTATTTT; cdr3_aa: CASSPGQVTDTQYF
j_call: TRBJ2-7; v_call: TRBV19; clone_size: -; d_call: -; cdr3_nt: TGTGCCAGTAGTATAGACCCACAAGGCGGCTACGAGCAGTACTTC; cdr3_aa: CASSIDPQGGYEQYF
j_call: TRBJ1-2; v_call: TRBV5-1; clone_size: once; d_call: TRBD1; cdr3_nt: TGCGCCAGCACCCCCGGGGGACAGTCCTATGGCTACACCTTC; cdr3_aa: CASTPGGQSYGYTF
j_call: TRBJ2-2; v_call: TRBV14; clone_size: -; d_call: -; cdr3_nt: TGTGCCAGCAGCCATATGCCGGGACACTCGAACACCGGGGAGCTGTTTTTT; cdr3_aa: CASSHMPGHSNTGELFF
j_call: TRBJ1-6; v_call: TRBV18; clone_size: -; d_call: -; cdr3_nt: TGTGCCAGCTCTAAGTCCGAGATGTTTAATTCACCCCTCCACTTT; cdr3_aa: CASSKSEMFNSPLHF
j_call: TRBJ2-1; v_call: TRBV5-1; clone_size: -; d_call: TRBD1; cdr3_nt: TGCGCCAGCAGGGCTCCGGAACAGGGGGCTGGTGAGCAGTTCTTC; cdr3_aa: CASRAPEQGAGEQFF
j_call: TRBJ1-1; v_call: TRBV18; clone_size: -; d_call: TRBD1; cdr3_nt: TGTGCCAGCTCACCCTCCTACGGACAGGGGAACACTGAAGCTTTCTTT; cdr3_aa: CASSPSYGQGNTEAFF